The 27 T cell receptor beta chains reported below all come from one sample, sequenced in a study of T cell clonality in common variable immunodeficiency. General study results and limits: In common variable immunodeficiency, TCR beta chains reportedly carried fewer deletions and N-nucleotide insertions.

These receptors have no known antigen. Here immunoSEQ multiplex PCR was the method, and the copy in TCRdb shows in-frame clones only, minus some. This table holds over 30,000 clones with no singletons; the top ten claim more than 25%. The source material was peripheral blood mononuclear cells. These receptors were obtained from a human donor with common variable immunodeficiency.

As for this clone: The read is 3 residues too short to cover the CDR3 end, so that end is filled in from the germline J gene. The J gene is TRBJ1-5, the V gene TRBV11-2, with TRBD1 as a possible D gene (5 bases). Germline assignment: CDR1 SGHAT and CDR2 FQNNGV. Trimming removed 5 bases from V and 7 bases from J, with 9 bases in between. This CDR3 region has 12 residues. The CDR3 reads CASSTRGQPQHF. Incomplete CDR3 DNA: TGTGCCAGCAGCACACGGGGGCAGCCC.

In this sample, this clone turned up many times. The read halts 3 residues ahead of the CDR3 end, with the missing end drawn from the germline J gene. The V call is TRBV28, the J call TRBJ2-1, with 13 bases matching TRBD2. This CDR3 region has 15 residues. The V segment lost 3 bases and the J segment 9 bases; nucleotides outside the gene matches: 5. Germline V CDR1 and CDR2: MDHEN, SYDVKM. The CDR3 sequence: CASSLGLAGTGEQFF. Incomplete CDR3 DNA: TGTGCCAGCAGTTTGGGACTAGCGGGAACGGGTGAG.

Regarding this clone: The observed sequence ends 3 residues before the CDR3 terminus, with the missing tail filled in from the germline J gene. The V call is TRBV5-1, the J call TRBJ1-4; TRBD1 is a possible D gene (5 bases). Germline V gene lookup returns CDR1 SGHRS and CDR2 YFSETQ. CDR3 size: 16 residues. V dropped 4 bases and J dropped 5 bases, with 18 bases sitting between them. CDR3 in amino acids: CASSRAGGVTNEKLFF. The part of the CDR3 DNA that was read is TGCGCCAGCAGCCGGGCGGGGGGAGTAACGAATGAAAAA.

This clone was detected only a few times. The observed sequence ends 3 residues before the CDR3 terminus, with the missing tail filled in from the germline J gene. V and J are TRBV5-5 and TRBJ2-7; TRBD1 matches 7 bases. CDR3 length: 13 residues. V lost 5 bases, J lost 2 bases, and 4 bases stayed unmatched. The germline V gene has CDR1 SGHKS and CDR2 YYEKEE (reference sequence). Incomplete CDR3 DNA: TGTGCCAGCAGTCGACAGGGAGCCTACGAG. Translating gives CASSRQGAYE. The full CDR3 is CASSRQGAYEQYF.

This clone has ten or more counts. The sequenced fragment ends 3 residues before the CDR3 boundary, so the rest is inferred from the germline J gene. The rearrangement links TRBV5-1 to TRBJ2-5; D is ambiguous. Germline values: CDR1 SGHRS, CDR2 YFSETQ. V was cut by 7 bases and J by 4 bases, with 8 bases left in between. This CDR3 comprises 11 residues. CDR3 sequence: CASWLGETQYF. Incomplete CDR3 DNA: TGCGCCAGCTGGCTAGGAGAGACC.

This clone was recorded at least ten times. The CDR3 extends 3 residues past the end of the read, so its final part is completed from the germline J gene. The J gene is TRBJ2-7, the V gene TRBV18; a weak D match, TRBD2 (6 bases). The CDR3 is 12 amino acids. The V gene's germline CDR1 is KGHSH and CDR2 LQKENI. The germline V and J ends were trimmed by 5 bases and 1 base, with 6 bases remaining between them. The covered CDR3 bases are TGTGCCAGCTCAGGAGGGTCCTACGAG. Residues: CASSGGSYE. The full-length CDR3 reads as CASSGGSYEQYF. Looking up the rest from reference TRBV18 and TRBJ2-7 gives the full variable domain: NAGVMQNPRHLVRRRGQEARLRCSPMKGHSHVYWYRQLPEEGLKFMVYLQKENIIDESGMPKERFSAEFPKEGPSILRIQQVVRGDSAAYFCASSGGSYEQYFGPGTRLTVT.

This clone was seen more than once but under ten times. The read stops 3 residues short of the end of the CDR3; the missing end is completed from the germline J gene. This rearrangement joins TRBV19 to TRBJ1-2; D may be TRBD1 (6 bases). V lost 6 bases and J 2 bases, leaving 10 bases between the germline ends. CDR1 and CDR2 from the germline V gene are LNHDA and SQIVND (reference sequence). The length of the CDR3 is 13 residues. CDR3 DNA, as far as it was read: TGTGCCAGTAGGACGGACAGCAACTATGGC. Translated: CASRTDSNYG. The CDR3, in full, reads CASRTDSNYGYTF.

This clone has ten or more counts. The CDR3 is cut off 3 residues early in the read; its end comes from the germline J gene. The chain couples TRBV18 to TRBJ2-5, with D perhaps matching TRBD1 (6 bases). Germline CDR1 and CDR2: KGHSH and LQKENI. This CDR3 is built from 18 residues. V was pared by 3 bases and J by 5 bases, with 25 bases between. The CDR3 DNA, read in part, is TGTGCCAGCTCACCCCAAGACAGGCTTGGATTTTTCGGGGAGACC. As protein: CASSPQDRLGFFGET. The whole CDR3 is CASSPQDRLGFFGETQYF.

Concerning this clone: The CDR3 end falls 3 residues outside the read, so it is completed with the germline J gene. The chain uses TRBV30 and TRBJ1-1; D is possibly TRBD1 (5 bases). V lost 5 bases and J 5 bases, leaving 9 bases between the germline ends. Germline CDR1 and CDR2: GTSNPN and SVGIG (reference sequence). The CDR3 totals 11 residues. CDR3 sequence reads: CAWDGGTEAFF. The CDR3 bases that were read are TGTGCCTGGGACGGGGGGACTGAA.

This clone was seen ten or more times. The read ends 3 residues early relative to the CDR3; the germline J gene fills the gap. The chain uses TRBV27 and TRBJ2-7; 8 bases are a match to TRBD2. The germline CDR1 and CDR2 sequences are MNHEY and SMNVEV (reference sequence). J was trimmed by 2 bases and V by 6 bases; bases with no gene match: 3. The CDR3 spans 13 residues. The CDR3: CASSPGLAYEQYF. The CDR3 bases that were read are TGTGCCAGCAGCCCGGGACTAGCCTACGAG.

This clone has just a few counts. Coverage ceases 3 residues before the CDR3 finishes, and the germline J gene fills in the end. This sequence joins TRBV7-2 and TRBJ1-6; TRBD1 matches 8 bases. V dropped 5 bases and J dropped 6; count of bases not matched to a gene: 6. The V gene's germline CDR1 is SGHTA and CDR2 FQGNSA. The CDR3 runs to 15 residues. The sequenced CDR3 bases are TGTGCCAGCAGCCCCGGACAGGGAATTAATTCACCC. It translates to CASSPGQGINSP. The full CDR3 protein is CASSPGQGINSPLHF.

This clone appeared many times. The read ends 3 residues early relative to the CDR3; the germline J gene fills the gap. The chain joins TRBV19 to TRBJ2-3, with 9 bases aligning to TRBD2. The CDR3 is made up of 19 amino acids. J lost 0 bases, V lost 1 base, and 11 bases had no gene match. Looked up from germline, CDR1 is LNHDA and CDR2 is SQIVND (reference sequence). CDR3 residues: CASSIVFPRTSASTDTQYF. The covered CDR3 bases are TGTGCCAGTAGTATAGTCTTTCCCAGGACTAGCGCTAGCACAGATACG.

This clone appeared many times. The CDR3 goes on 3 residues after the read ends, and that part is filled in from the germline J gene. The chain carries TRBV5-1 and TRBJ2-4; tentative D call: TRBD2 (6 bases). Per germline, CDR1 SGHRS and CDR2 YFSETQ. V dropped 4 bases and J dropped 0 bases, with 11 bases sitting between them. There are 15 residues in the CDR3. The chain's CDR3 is CASSRAGLAKNIQYF. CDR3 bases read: TGCGCCAGCAGCCGCGCGGGGTTAGCCAAAAACATT.

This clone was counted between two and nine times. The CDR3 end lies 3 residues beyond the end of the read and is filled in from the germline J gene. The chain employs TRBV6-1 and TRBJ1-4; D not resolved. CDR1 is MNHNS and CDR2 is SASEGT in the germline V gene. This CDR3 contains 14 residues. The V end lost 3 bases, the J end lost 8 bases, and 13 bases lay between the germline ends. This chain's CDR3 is CASSDGVRKEKLFF. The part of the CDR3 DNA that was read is TGTGCCAGCAGTGACGGGGTTAGAAAGGAAAAA.

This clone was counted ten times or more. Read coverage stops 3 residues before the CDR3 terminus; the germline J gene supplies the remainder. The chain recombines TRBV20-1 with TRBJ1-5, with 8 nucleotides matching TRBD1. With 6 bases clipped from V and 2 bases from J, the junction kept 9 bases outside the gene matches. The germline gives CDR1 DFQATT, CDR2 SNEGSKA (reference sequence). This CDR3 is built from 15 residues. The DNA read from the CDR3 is TGCAGTGCAACCGGGACAGGTAAACGCAATCAGCCC. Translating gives CSATGTGKRNQP. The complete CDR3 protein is CSATGTGKRNQPQHF.

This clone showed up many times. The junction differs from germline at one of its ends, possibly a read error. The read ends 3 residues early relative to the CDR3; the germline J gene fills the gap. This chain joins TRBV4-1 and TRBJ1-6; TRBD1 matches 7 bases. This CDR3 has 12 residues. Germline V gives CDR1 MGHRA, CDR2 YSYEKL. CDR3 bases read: TGCACCAGCAGGACACAGGGGAGACCC. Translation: CTSRTQGRP. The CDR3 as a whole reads CTSRTQGRPLHF.

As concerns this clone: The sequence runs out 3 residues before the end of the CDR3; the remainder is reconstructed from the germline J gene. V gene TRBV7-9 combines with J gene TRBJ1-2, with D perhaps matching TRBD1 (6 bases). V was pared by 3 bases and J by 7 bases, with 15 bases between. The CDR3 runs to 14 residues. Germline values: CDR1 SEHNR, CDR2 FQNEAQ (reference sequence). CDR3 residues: CASSFGRARGGYTF. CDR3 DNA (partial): TGTGCCAGCAGCTTTGGCCGGGCCAGGGGTGGC.

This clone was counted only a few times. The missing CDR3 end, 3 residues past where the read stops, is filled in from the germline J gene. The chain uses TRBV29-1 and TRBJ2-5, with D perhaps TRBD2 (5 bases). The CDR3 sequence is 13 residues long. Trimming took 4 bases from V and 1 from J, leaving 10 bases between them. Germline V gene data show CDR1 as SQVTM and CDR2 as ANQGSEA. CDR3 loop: CSVAQRLQETQYF. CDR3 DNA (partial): TGCAGCGTTGCGCAGCGGCTCCAAGAGACC.

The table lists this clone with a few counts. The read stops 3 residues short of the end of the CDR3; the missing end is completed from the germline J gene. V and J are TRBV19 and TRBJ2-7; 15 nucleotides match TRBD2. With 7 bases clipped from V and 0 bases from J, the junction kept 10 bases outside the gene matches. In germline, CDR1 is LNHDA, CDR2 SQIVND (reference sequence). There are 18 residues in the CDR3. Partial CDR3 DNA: TGTGCCAGTAAAACCTCGGGACTAGCGGGAGGACCCTCCTACGAG. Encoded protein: CASKTSGLAGGPSYE. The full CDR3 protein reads CASKTSGLAGGPSYEQYF.

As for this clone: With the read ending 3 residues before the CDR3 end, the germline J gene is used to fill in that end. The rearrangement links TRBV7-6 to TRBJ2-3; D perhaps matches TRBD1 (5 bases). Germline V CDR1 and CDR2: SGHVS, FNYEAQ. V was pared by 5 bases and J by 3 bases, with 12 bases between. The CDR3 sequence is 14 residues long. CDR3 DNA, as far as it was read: TGTGCCAGCAGCAGCAGGGTCACGACAGATACG. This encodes CASSSRVTTDT. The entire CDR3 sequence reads CASSSRVTTDTQYF. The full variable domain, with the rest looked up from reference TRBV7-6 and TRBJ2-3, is GAGVSQSPRYKVTKRGQDVALRCDPISGHVSLYWYRQALGQGPEFLTYFNYEAQQDKSGLPNDRFSAERPEGSISTLTIQRTEQRDSAMYRCASSSRVTTDTQYFGPGTRLTVL.

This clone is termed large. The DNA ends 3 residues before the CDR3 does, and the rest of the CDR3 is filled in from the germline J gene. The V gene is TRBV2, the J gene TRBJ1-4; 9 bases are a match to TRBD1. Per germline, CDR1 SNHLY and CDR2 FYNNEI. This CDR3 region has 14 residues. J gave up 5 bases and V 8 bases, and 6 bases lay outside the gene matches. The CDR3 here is CASSGGTGNEKLFF. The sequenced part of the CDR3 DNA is TGTGCCAGCTCGGGGGGGACAGGGAATGAAAAA.

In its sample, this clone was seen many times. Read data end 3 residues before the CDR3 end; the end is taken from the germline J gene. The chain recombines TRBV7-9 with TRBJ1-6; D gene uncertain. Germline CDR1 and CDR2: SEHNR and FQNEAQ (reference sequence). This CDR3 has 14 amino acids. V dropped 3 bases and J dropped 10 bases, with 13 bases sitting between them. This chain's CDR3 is CASSFSGERSPLHF. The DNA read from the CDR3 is TGTGCCAGCAGCTTTTCCGGGGAGAGGTCACCC.

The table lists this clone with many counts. CDR3 loop: CASSLAVGGYEQYF. CDR3 DNA, as far as it was read: TGTGCCAGCAGCTTGGCGGTAGGGGGCTACGAG. The chain has TRBV5-5 and TRBJ2-7; D perhaps matches TRBD1 (6 bases). The sequence runs out 3 residues before the end of the CDR3; the remainder is reconstructed from the germline J gene. The ends were cut back, 0 bases at V and 3 bases at J, with 10 bases in the middle. CDR3 size: 14 residues. Per the germline V gene, CDR1 is SGHKS and CDR2 is YYEKEE (reference sequence).

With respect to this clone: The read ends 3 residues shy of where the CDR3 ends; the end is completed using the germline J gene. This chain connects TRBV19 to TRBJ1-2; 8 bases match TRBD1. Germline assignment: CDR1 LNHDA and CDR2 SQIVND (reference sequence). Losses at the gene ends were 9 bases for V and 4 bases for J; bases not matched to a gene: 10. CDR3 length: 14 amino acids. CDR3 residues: CASTRQGMSYGYTF. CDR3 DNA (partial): TGTGCCAGCACCCGACAGGGGATGAGCTATGGC.

The CDR3 is CASSLDSGYYGYTF. Partial CDR3 DNA: TGCGCCAGCAGCTTGGATAGCGGCTACTATGGC. V is TRBV5-1 and J is TRBJ1-2, with D unclear. The CDR3 extends 3 residues past the end of the read, so its final part is completed from the germline J gene. The CDR3 loop spans 14 amino acids. Germline V gives CDR1 SGHRS, CDR2 YFSETQ. V lost 0 bases to trimming and J lost 3 bases, with 9 bases between them.

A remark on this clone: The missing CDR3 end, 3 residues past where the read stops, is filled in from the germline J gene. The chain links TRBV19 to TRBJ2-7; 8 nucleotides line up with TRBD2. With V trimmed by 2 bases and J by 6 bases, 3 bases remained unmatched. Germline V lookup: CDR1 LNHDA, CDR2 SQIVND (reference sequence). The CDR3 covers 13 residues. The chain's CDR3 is CASSIRSGSEQYF. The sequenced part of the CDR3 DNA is TGTGCCAGTAGTATAAGGAGCGGGAGCGAG. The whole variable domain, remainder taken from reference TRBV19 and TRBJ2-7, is DGGITQSPKYLFRKEGQNVTLSCEQNLNHDAMYWYRQDPGQGLRLIYYSQIVNDFQKGDIAEGYSVSREKKESFPLTVTSAQKNPTAFYLCASSIRSGSEQYFGPGTRLTVT.

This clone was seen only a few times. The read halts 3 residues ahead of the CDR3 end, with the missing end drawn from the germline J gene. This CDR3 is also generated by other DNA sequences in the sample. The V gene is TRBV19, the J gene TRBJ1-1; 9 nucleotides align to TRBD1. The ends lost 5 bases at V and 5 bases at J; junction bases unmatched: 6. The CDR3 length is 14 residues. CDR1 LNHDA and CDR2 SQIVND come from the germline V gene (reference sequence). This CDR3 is CASSLGQGTTEAFF. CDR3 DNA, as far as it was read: TGTGCCAGTAGTTTAGGACAGGGGACTACTGAA.